This TCR beta chain was sequenced during a study of blood T cell repertoires in COVID-19. The data were produced by immunoSEQ multiplex PCR, yet TCRdb's version contains in-frame clones alone and is incomplete. The data hold 280,000 or so clones, with about 85% observed a single time. The germline CDR1 and CDR2 sequences are MNHNY and SVGAGI (reference sequence). The junction had 13 bases not matched to a gene; V was cut back by 5 bases and J by 4 bases. The CDR3 runs 18 residues. What was sequenced was PBMCs or T cells enriched from blood (not recorded which). This receptor was identified in a woman aged 45-60 years who had recovered from COVID-19. V gene TRBV6-6 combines with J gene TRBJ1-6; 8 nucleotides agree with TRBD1. The CDR3 loop is CASSPGGRGLRYNSPLHF. The CDR3 DNA reads TGTGCCAGCAGTCCCGGTGGCAGGGGGCTACGTTATAATTCACCCCTCCACTTT.